This T cell receptor beta chain was sequenced for a study of regulatory T cells in long-lasting Graves disease. Overall study: Prior antithyroid drug treatment in newly diagnosed Graves' patients lasted under 3 months.

Study-wide findings and caveats: Persistent disease showed a preference for TRBV28, TRBJ1-2 and TRBJ2-5.

Indicated time point: newly diagnosed GD, antithyroid drugs for less than 3 months. Scientists built the TCR library using RNA that was extracted from PBMCs. Patient provenance is recorded as an endocrinology department in Xi'an, China. Deletions cut 0 bases from V and 7 bases from J, with 10 bases between. CDR1 is SGHAT and CDR2 is FQNNGV in the germline V gene. The CDR3 has 13 amino acids. This clonotype appeared many times. Its antigen is not known. Construction of the TCR beta libraries employed iRepertoire HTBI primers in conjunction with Arm-PCR of CDR3 regions. MiXCR, applied by TCRdb to the multiplex PCR reads, yields one record per CDR3 protein. The sample yields about 450,000 distinct CDR3 sequences, about a sixth seen once. These data also featured in a second study, about T cells in Graves' hyperthyroidism and ophthalmopathy. That paper states: Every diagnosis used clinical symptoms, serum thyroxine and TRAb, thyroid ultrasound and orbital computed tomography.

Source: peripheral blood mononuclear cells (PBMCs), taken at new diagnosis, from a patient treated with antithyroid drugs. The source is a woman in her twenties or thirties with Graves disease. The chain links TRBV11-2 to TRBJ2-7; no clear D gene. CDR3: CASSLDVPSEQYF. CDR3 sequence (DNA): TGTGCCAGCAGCTTAGATGTTCCATCTGAGCAGTACTTC. The full variable domain, its missing parts supplied by reference TRBV11-2 and TRBJ2-7, is EAGVAQSPRYKIIEKRQSVAFWCNPISGHATLYWYQQILGQGPKLLIQFQNNGVVDDSQLPKDRFSAERLKGVDSTLKIQPAKLEDSAVYLCASSLDVPSEQYFGPGTRLTVT.